This T cell receptor (beta chain) was retrieved from a study of T cell repertoires in cytomegalovirus infection. Across the study: Both CMV infection and a matching HLA type were indicated by public TCR beta signatures. The study, taken as a whole, reports: Clonotype analysis showed dominance of the ex vivo response by HLA-C-restricted CMV-specific TCR beta clonotypes.

The J segment lost 5 bases and the V segment lost 4 bases, leaving 8 bases of the junction unmatched. The CDR3 sequence is 17 residues long. CDR1 LGHNA and CDR2 YSLEER come from the germline V gene. TCRdb recomputed calls from the reads with MiXCR, one row per CDR3 protein. The table includes fewer than 550,000 distinct CDR3 sequences, roughly 31% detected once. This clonotype was recorded a few times. The antigen is unknown. The rearrangement uses TRBV4-3 and TRBJ2-2; TRBD1 matches at 12 bases. The receptor was derived from a human donor in good health (CMV status not recorded). Some clones in this sample may be carry-over from other donors' samples. The sequenced sample consisted of PBMCs. The DNA of the CDR3 is TGCGCCAGCAGCCTCACGGGACAGGGGGCTCGTACCGGGGAGCTGTTTTTT. Protein product: CASSLTGQGARTGELFF.